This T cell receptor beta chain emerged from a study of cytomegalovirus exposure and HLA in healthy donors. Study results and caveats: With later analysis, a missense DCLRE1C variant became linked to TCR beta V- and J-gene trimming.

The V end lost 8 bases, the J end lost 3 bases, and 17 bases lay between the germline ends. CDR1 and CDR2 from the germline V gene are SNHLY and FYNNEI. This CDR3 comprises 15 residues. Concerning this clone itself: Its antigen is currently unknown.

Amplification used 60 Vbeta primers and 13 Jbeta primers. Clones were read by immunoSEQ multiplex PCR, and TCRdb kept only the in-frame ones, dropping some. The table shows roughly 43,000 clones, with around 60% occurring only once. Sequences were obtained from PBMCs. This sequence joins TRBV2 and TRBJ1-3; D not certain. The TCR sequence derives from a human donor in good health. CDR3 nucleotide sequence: TGTGCCAGCTCTCGGGAAGTGGGCCGTGGAAACACCATATATTTT. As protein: CASSREVGRGNTIYF.